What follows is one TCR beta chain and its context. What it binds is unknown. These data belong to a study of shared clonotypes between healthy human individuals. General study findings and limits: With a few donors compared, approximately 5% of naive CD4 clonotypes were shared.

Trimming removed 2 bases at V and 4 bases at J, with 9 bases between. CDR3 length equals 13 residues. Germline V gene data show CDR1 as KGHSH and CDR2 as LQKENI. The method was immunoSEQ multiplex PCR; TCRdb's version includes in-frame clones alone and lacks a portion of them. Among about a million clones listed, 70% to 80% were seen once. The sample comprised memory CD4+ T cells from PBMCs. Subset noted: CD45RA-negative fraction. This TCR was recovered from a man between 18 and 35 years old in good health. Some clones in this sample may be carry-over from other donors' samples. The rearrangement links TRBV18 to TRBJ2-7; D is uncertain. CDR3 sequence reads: CASSPEVEYEQYF. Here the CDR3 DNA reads TGTGCCAGCTCACCAGAAGTGGAGTACGAGCAGTACTTC.